The 27 T cell receptor beta chains below all came from one sample that was sequenced in a study of CD8 T cell repertoires and HIV-1 epitope variants. The antigens of these receptors remain unknown. Only in-frame clones appear in the TCRdb table, and some are missing; sequencing was by immunoSEQ multiplex PCR. The table includes 2,500 or so clones, around three quarters detected once. The specimen sequenced was cultured CD8+ T cells derived from PBMCs. The source of these receptors is a male donor with HIV.

This clone was detected a few times. The J gene is TRBJ2-2, the V gene TRBV6-4, with D uncertain. The CDR3 length is 14 residues. Trimming pared 3 bases from V and 6 bases from J, leaving 11 bases between. Per germline, CDR1 MRHNA and CDR2 SNTAGT. This chain's CDR3 is CASSELLAAGELFF. The CDR3 nucleotides are TGTGCCAGCAGTGAGCTACTTGCCGCCGGGGAGCTGTTTTTT.

This clone was found a few times. The CDR3 protein is CASSPEAGVSEQYF. The CDR3 nucleotides are TGTGCCAGCAGTCCGGAAGCGGGAGTAAGCGAGCAGTACTTC. The rearrangement uses TRBV28 and TRBJ2-7; 8 bases map to TRBD2. This CDR3 is built from 14 residues. The V segment lost 5 bases and the J segment 6 bases; nucleotides outside the gene matches: 9. The V gene's germline CDR1 is MDHEN and CDR2 SYDVKM.

This clone was seen a few times. In nucleotides, the CDR3 is TGTGCCAGCCGAATGGGAGGGGGTTGGACAGATACGCAGTATTTT. Amino acids: CASRMGGGWTDTQYF. V is TRBV2 and J is TRBJ2-3; a possible D gene is TRBD2 (7 bases). Germline CDR1 is SNHLY and CDR2 is FYNNEI. The CDR3 spans 15 residues. The V and J ends lost 8 bases and 3 bases respectively, with 18 bases between them.

This chain joins TRBV6-6 and TRBJ2-6; 8 bases map to TRBD1. The CDR3 totals 15 residues. Germline values: CDR1 MNHNY, CDR2 SVGAGI (reference sequence). Losses at the gene ends were 8 bases for V and 1 base for J; bases not matched to a gene: 4. CDR3 protein: CASLDRVSGANVLTF. The DNA for the CDR3 is TGTGCCAGCCTGGACAGGGTGTCTGGGGCCAACGTCCTGACTTTC.

The rearrangement links TRBV19 to TRBJ1-1; D ambiguous. The length of the CDR3 is 12 residues. Trimming pared 7 bases from V and 7 bases from J, leaving 13 bases between. The germline CDR1 and CDR2 sequences are LNHDA and SQIVND (reference sequence). The CDR3 bases are TGTGCCAGTAAGATGGGGTCAGTTGAAGCTTTCTTT. Amino acids: CASKMGSVEAFF.

The V and J genes are TRBV18 and TRBJ1-2; 7 bases agree with TRBD1. Germline loops: CDR1 KGHSH, CDR2 LQKENI. V was clipped by 2 bases and J by 4 bases; unmatched bases: 4. The CDR3 runs to 14 residues. The DNA of the CDR3 is TGTGCCAGCTCACCAGAAGGGGGCCTCTATGGCTACACCTTC. Protein: CASSPEGGLYGYTF.

The rearrangement uses TRBV7-9 and TRBJ2-2; tentative D call: TRBD1 (5 bases). The germline V gene has CDR1 SEHNR and CDR2 FQNEAQ (reference sequence). CDR3 length: 16 amino acids. With 5 bases removed from V and 3 bases from J, the gap between germline ends came to 16 bases. The chain's CDR3 is CASSHIKGRDTGELFF. The CDR3 nucleotides are TGTGCCAGCAGCCACATTAAGGGGCGCGACACCGGGGAGCTGTTTTTT.

V usage is TRBV27 and J usage is TRBJ1-3, with unresolved D. Between the trimmed V and J ends, which lost 5 bases and 0 bases, there was a span of 11 bases. From germline, CDR1 is MNHEY and CDR2 SMNVEV (reference sequence). The CDR3 length is 15 residues. The CDR3 DNA reads TGTGCCAGCAGTGCGGACGGATACTCTGGAAACACCATATATTTT. Its protein is CASSADGYSGNTIYF.

J is TRBJ1-4 and V is TRBV5-4; the match to TRBD1 covers 9 bases. The CDR3 totals 14 residues. V gave up 4 bases and J gave up 7 bases; unmatched junction bases: 5. The germline gives CDR1 SGHNT, CDR2 YYREEE (reference sequence). The CDR3 region is CASSLGQGPEKLFF. Written as DNA, the CDR3 is TGTGCCAGCAGCCTGGGACAGGGTCCTGAAAAACTGTTTTTT.

The chain carries TRBV4-3 and TRBJ2-1; D is uncertain. V was shortened by 5 bases and J by 0 bases, with 8 bases between the two germline ends. Germline V CDR1 and CDR2: LGHNA, YSLEER. The CDR3 covers 14 residues. CDR3 nucleotides: TGCGCCAGCAGCGATATAGCCTCCTACAATGAGCAGTTCTTC. This sequence encodes CASSDIASYNEQFF.

This clone was detected only a few times. CDR3 DNA sequence: TGTGCCAGCAGCCTAACCGTTCGTATGGGGACTAGCGACTCCTACGAGCAGTACTTC. Translation: CASSLTVRMGTSDSYEQYF. This chain links TRBV28 with TRBJ2-7; the match to TRBD2 covers 10 bases. The CDR3 is made up of 19 amino acids. The ends lost 6 bases at V and 0 bases at J; junction bases unmatched: 17. Germline V gene sequence: CDR1 MDHEN, CDR2 SYDVKM.

The rearrangement links TRBV7-3 to TRBJ2-1, with 7 positions matching TRBD2. Germline loops: CDR1 SGHTA, CDR2 FQGTGA. The CDR3 extends over 14 amino acids. The V gene end was trimmed by 5 bases and the J gene end by 7 bases; junction bases not matched to a gene: 8. The CDR3 protein is CASSRFLAGNEQFF. The CDR3 coding sequence is TGTGCCAGCAGCAGATTTTTAGCGGGTAATGAGCAGTTCTTC.

A few counts support this clone. The chain links TRBV28 to TRBJ2-3; TRBD2 matches at 8 bases. Germline trimming cut 5 bases from V and 5 bases from J; bases unmatched to any gene: 15. This CDR3 region has 17 residues. CDR1 is MDHEN, CDR2 SYDVKM, per germline. This CDR3 is CASSPDIAGPRGDTQYF. The CDR3 nucleotides read TGTGCCAGCAGTCCTGACATAGCGGGGCCACGGGGAGATACGCAGTATTTT.

This clone came up once. The rearrangement uses TRBV30 and TRBJ2-6; D unresolved. The CDR3 runs to 17 residues. V lost 5 bases to trimming and J lost 5 bases, with 22 bases between them. Germline lookup yields CDR1 GTSNPN and CDR2 SVGIG (reference sequence). CDR3 sequence: CAWGAWRYNSRANVLTF. The CDR3 DNA is TGTGCCTGGGGTGCATGGCGTTATAACAGTCGGGCCAACGTCCTGACTTTC.

This chain links TRBV7-2 with TRBJ2-2, with 9 bases lining up with TRBD1. V lost 1 base, J lost 12 bases, and 3 bases stayed unmatched. Germline CDR1 reads SGHTA; CDR2 reads FQGNSA. The CDR3 length is 13 residues. CDR3: CASSLVGQGQLFF. For the CDR3, the DNA is TGTGCCAGCAGCTTAGTGGGACAGGGTCAGCTGTTTTTT.

V usage is TRBV7-9 and J usage is TRBJ2-2; D uncertain. With 5 bases removed from V and 7 bases from J, the gap between germline ends came to 8 bases. Germline-derived CDR1 and CDR2 are SEHNR and FQNEAQ (reference sequence). The CDR3 consists of 12 residues. For the CDR3, the DNA is TGTGCCAGCAGCCTTCAGGACGGGGAGCTGTTTTTT. Translation gives CASSLQDGELFF.

The chain has TRBV11-1 and TRBJ2-7; 7 bases are a match to TRBD1. Germline V CDR1 and CDR2: SGHAT, FQDESV (reference sequence). The CDR3 extends over 13 amino acids. V was pared by 2 bases and J by 2 bases, with 0 bases of the junction left unmatched. This chain's CDR3 is CASSLQGAYEQYF. Here the CDR3 DNA reads TGTGCCAGCAGCTTACAGGGGGCCTACGAGCAGTACTTC.

This clone was seen more than once but under ten times. DNA for the CDR3: TGTGCCAGCAGCGCCGGAGCGGGGTGGAATGAGCAGTTCTTC. Protein product: CASSAGAGWNEQFF. This rearrangement joins TRBV9 to TRBJ2-1; 7 bases match TRBD2. Germline CDR1 reads SGDLS; CDR2 reads YYNGEE. The CDR3 length is 14 residues. V trimming: 3 bases; J trimming: 7 bases; junction bases outside the gene matches: 7.

The rearrangement links TRBV7-8 to TRBJ1-2; 7 positions match TRBD1. V gave up 5 bases and J gave up 5 bases; unmatched junction bases: 11. The CDR3 has 15 residues. Per the germline V gene, CDR1 is SGHVS and CDR2 is FQNEAQ. The CDR3 region has the DNA TGTGCCAGCAGCGACGGACAGGTATCGCCGTATGGCTACACCTTC. Protein product: CASSDGQVSPYGYTF.

The chain has TRBV28 and TRBJ1-6; weak D call: TRBD1 (6 bases). Deletions cut 1 base from V and 7 bases from J, with 20 bases between. The length of the CDR3 is 18 residues. The V gene's germline CDR1 is MDHEN and CDR2 SYDVKM. DNA for the CDR3: TGTGCCAGCAGTTTATTCCTTGGGGTCTTACAGGGAAATTCACCCCTCCACTTT. This codes for CASSLFLGVLQGNSPLHF.

This clone was seen only once. The rearrangement joins TRBV28 to TRBJ1-2; D remains unclear. V lost 2 bases and J lost 0, with 10 bases in between. The germline V gene encodes CDR1 MDHEN and CDR2 SYDVKM. There are 15 residues in the CDR3. CDR3 amino acids: CASSLVTEANYGYTF. CDR3 nucleotide sequence: TGTGCCAGCAGTTTAGTCACGGAGGCTAACTATGGCTACACCTTC.

The V gene is TRBV6-4, the J gene TRBJ2-3, with 8 nucleotides matching TRBD2. V shed 0 bases and J 1 base; nucleotides not matched to a gene: 0. Germline V gene sequence: CDR1 MRHNA, CDR2 SNTAGT. This CDR3 has 15 residues. The CDR3 here is CASSDSRGGTDTQYF. For the CDR3, the DNA is TGTGCCAGCAGTGACTCGCGGGGGGGCACAGATACGCAGTATTTT.

This chain connects TRBV25-1 to TRBJ1-3, with D unclear. The CDR3 has 15 residues. Germline V gene sequence: CDR1 MGHDK, CDR2 SYGVNS. The V gene lost 3 bases and the J gene lost 0 bases, with 9 bases spanning the gap. CDR3 DNA: TGTGCCAGCAGTGATTTTGGCAGCTCTGGAAACACCATATATTTT. The encoded protein is CASSDFGSSGNTIYF. Together with reference TRBV25-1 and TRBJ1-3, the CDR3 gives the full variable domain: EADIYQTPRYLVIGTGKKITLECSQTMGHDKMYWYQQDPGMELHLIHYSYGVNSTEKGDLSSESTVSRIRTEHFPLTLESARPSHTSQYLCASSDFGSSGNTIYFGEGSWLTVV.

The chain links TRBV6-5 to TRBJ2-7, with unresolved D. V was cut by 4 bases and J by 0 bases, with 10 bases left in between. CDR1 and CDR2 (germline): MNHEY, SVGAGI. This CDR3 contains 14 residues. The CDR3 DNA reads TGTGCCAGCAGTTCCCACAGTAGCTCCTACGAGCAGTACTTC. Amino acid sequence: CASSSHSSSYEQYF.

This rearrangement joins TRBV6-5 to TRBJ2-6; no definite D call. The CDR3 extends over 14 amino acids. The V end lost 7 bases, the J end lost 1 base, and 8 bases lay between the germline ends. CDR1 MNHEY and CDR2 SVGAGI come from the germline V gene. CDR3 nucleotide sequence: TGTGCCAGCACCTTAGTATCTGGGGCCAACGTCCTGACTTTC. It yields the protein CASTLVSGANVLTF.

The chain has TRBV19 and TRBJ2-1, with 8 nucleotides matching TRBD2. V shed 6 bases and J 0 bases; nucleotides not matched to a gene: 10. CDR1 is LNHDA and CDR2 is SQIVND in the germline V gene (reference sequence). The CDR3 is 17 residues long. The CDR3 spells CASRWRGDVSSYNEQFF. CDR3 coding DNA: TGTGCCAGTAGGTGGCGGGGGGACGTGAGCTCCTACAATGAGCAGTTCTTC.

This clone came up once. This rearrangement joins TRBV7-6 to TRBJ2-5; D uncertain. This CDR3 has 13 residues. Trimming stripped 3 bases from V and 5 bases from J, with 10 bases between. From germline, CDR1 is SGHVS and CDR2 FNYEAQ. This chain's CDR3 is CASSFGRVETQYF. CDR3 nucleotides: TGTGCCAGCAGCTTTGGACGGGTGGAGACCCAGTACTTC.